This TCR beta chain was observed in a study of blood T cell repertoires in COVID-19. CDR1 is SGHKS and CDR2 is YYEKEE in the germline V gene (reference sequence). There are 14 residues in the CDR3. V was cut by 4 bases and J by 3 bases, with 14 bases left in between. The table came from immunoSEQ multiplex PCR; TCRdb's copy has only in-frame clones and leaves some out. The sample gives 200,000 or so clones, 70% to 90% of which show up once; 2.9% is in the top ten. The specimen sequenced was peripheral blood. This receptor was taken from a man aged 45-65 years who had recovered from COVID-19. The chain uses TRBV5-5 and TRBJ2-7, with D possibly TRBD1 on 6 matching bases. CDR3 bases: TGTGCCAGCAGCAGGGCAGGGGCGGACTACGAGCAGTACTTC. This gives the protein CASSRAGADYEQYF.